This TCR beta chain is drawn from a study of blood T cell repertoires in COVID-19. Study in general: The United States, Italy and Spain were the sources of the acute and convalescent COVID-19 samples.

CDR1 is SGHTA, CDR2 FQGNSA, per germline. V shed 2 bases and J shed 2 bases, with 19 bases lying between them. The CDR3 consists of 18 residues. Authors' methods: How many nucleated cells were present was estimated from reference gene primer amplification. Here immunoSEQ multiplex PCR was the method, and the copy in TCRdb shows in-frame clones only, minus some. V and J calls plus clone size are reproduced from that table; the DNA served to infer D and trimming. This sample has over 200,000 clones, with roughly four fifths found just once. The sample taken for sequencing was peripheral blood. V is TRBV7-2 and J is TRBJ2-1; D perhaps matches TRBD2 (6 bases). The sequence came from a middle-aged woman with acute or convalescent COVID-19. CDR3 amino acids: CASSLKSSRESPYNEQFF. The CDR3, as DNA: TGTGCCAGCAGCTTAAAGTCTAGTCGGGAGTCCCCCTACAATGAGCAGTTCTTC.